The next 31 T cell receptor beta chains were all read from a single sample in a study of T cells in narcolepsy. These receptors lack a known antigen. The method was immunoSEQ multiplex PCR; TCRdb's version includes in-frame clones alone and lacks a portion of them. The sample includes about 1,700 clones, around 20% of them seen just once. The specimen was cultured CD4+ T cells from cerebrospinal fluid. These receptors were taken from a human donor with narcolepsy.

By share, this clone counts as large. The V and J genes are TRBV7-3 and TRBJ2-2; no clear D. Germline values: CDR1 SGHTA, CDR2 FQGTGA. CDR3 size: 15 residues. Trimming removed 3 bases from V and 1 base from J, with 9 bases in between. CDR3 DNA sequence: TGTGCCAGCAGCTTCGAAAGGGTGAACACCGGGGAGCTGTTTTTT. It codes for CASSFERVNTGELFF.

This clone is termed medium-sized. The chain couples TRBV14 to TRBJ1-2; 8 bases are a match to TRBD1. Germline lookup yields CDR1 SGHDN and CDR2 FVKESK. V lost 5 bases to trimming and J lost 4 bases; unmatched junction nucleotides: 6. CDR3 length: 14 amino acids. DNA for the CDR3: TGTGCCAGCAGCAGGCGGACAGGGCCCTATGGCTACACCTTC. It is translated as CASSRRTGPYGYTF.

This clone was recorded a few times. The germline gene is not matched at one end of the junction; a read error may be the cause. The chain has TRBV5-3 and TRBJ2-1, with D possibly matching TRBD1 (6 bases). TRBV5-3 is labeled an ORF, and its function is uncertain. The CDR3 runs 15 residues. The CDR3 DNA reads TGTGCCAGCAGCTTGGATTCTAGGGGGTACAATGAGCAGTTCTTC. This encodes CASSLDSRGYNEQFF.

This rearrangement joins TRBV18 to TRBJ2-1; 9 bases map to TRBD2. After removal of 3 bases from V and 2 bases from J, the junction contained 2 bases not matched to a gene. The CDR3 runs 15 residues. Looked up from germline, CDR1 is KGHSH and CDR2 is LQKENI. The CDR3 reads CASSPSGGTYNEQFF. In nucleotides, the CDR3 is TGTGCCAGCTCACCTAGCGGGGGAACCTACAATGAGCAGTTCTTC.

There are a few counts of this clone. The rearrangement links TRBV6-1 to TRBJ2-5; D ambiguous. The V gene lost 5 bases and the J gene lost 7 bases, with 11 bases spanning the gap. This CDR3 region has 12 residues. Germline V gene data show CDR1 as MNHNS and CDR2 as SASEGT. The CDR3 region is CASSSRGVTQYF. DNA of the CDR3: TGTGCCAGCAGTTCGCGCGGAGTGACCCAGTACTTC.

This clone was recorded once. V and J are TRBV6-5 and TRBJ2-7; D might be TRBD2 (6 bases). The V gene's germline CDR1 is MNHEY and CDR2 SVGAGI. The CDR3 totals 14 residues. With 2 bases removed from V and 8 bases from J, the gap between germline ends came to 16 bases. The CDR3 region is CASSYGDPGGKQYF. CDR3 DNA: TGTGCCAGCAGTTACGGGGACCCCGGCGGGAAGCAGTACTTC.

This clone is categorized as large (0.1 to 1%). This chain links TRBV19 with TRBJ1-6; D may be TRBD1 (5 bases). Deletions cut 3 bases from V and 5 bases from J, with 14 bases between. The CDR3 extends over 16 amino acids. Germline lookup yields CDR1 LNHDA and CDR2 SQIVND (reference sequence). CDR3 sequence reads: CASSIVGGWDNSPLHF. As DNA, the CDR3 is TGTGCCAGTAGTATTGTGGGGGGTTGGGATAATTCACCCCTCCACTTT.

This clone is large (0.1 to 1%) within its sample. This rearrangement joins TRBV2 to TRBJ2-3; D possibly corresponds to TRBD2 (7 bases). Germline CDR1 SNHLY, CDR2 FYNNEI. The CDR3 loop spans 14 amino acids. Trimming stripped 6 bases from V and 1 base from J, with 11 bases between. The DNA for the CDR3 is TGTGCCAGCAGACGGGGGGCTGGCACAGATACGCAGTATTTT. Encoded protein: CASRRGAGTDTQYF.

The J gene is TRBJ2-2, the V gene TRBV7-3; D remains ambiguous. The CDR3 length is 13 residues. CDR1 is SGHTA, CDR2 FQGTGA, per germline. Trimming shortened V by 3 bases and J by 7 bases, and 9 bases separated the two germline ends. The CDR3 DNA sequence: TGTGCCAGCAGCTTTAAGGGAAACGGGGAGCTGTTTTTT. Protein: CASSFKGNGELFF.

This clone is categorized as medium-sized. The chain couples TRBV7-2 to TRBJ1-6; the D is unclear. Between the trimmed V and J ends, which lost 2 bases and 10 bases, there was a span of 12 bases. This CDR3 is 14 amino acids long. Germline V gene sequence: CDR1 SGHTA, CDR2 FQGNSA. The CDR3 reads CASSLMPGSSPLHF. The CDR3, as DNA: TGTGCCAGCAGCTTAATGCCGGGAAGCTCACCCCTCCACTTT.

This clone is categorized as medium-sized. The chain joins TRBV11-2 to TRBJ1-2; weak D call: TRBD1 (5 bases). The germline V gene has CDR1 SGHAT and CDR2 FQNNGV. Trimming shortened V by 5 bases and J by 8 bases, and 21 bases separated the two germline ends. The CDR3 has 15 amino acids. The CDR3 DNA is TGTGCCAGCAGCGTGCCGGGCAGGGCCCTTAGGGGCTACACCTTC. Its translation: CASSVPGRALRGYTF.

Turning to this clone: Other DNA sequences of this sample code for an identical CDR3. The CDR3 protein is CAWSSGFNTEAFF. The CDR3 coding sequence is TGTGCCTGGAGTAGTGGTTTTAACACTGAAGCTTTCTTT. The chain links TRBV30 to TRBJ1-1; D unresolved. The CDR3 runs 13 residues. Germline V gene lookup returns CDR1 GTSNPN and CDR2 SVGIG (reference sequence). The ends were cut back, 2 bases at V and 2 bases at J, with 9 bases in the middle.

By proportion, this clone is medium-sized. The V and J genes are TRBV5-5 and TRBJ1-6, with 7 bases matching TRBD1. The length of the CDR3 is 15 residues. The V segment lost 2 bases and the J segment 7 bases; nucleotides outside the gene matches: 6. CDR1 is SGHKS and CDR2 is YYEKEE in the germline V gene (reference sequence). CDR3 coding DNA: TGTGCCAGCAGCTTTAACGGACAGGTCAATTCACCCCTCCACTTT. Translated: CASSFNGQVNSPLHF.

The CDR3 here is CASSDPNRAKNEKLFF. The CDR3 coding sequence is TGTGCCAGCAGTGACCCCAACAGGGCCAAAAATGAAAAACTGTTTTTT. The chain links TRBV25-1 to TRBJ1-4; D possibly corresponds to TRBD1 (6 bases). Germline V CDR1 and CDR2: MGHDK, SYGVNS. Trimming cost V 3 bases and J 5 bases, with 16 bases left between them. The CDR3 extends over 16 amino acids.

The J gene is TRBJ1-4, the V gene TRBV5-4; TRBD1 aligns across 11 bases. Germline assignment: CDR1 SGHNT and CDR2 YYREEE (reference sequence). The length of the CDR3 is 15 residues. Trimming removed 3 bases from V and 4 bases from J; junction bases left unmatched: 2. The CDR3 DNA is TGTGCCAGCAGCTACGGGACAGGGGGTAATGAAAAACTGTTTTTT. Translation: CASSYGTGGNEKLFF.

The chain couples TRBV4-3 to TRBJ2-1; 14 nucleotides line up with TRBD2. The CDR3 loop spans 17 amino acids. V lost 4 bases to trimming and J lost 12 bases; unmatched junction nucleotides: 14. CDR1 and CDR2 (germline): LGHNA, YSLEER. In nucleotides, the CDR3 is TGCGCCAGCAGCCTGACTAGCGGGGGGGGTCCCGGGTATATGCAGTTCTTC. It specifies CASSLTSGGGPGYMQFF.

The chain is built from TRBV6-1 and TRBJ1-3; D gene ambiguous. CDR1 is MNHNS, CDR2 SASEGT, per germline. Trimming left V 0 bases short and J 4 bases short, with 10 bases between. The CDR3 consists of 15 residues. The CDR3 DNA sequence: TGTGCCAGCAGTGAAGCGACTCACGGAGGAAACACCATATATTTT. Its protein product is CASSEATHGGNTIYF.

This chain connects TRBV10-3 to TRBJ1-5; tentatively, D is TRBD1 (6 bases). Germline CDR1 reads ENHRY; CDR2 reads SYGVKD. CDR3 length: 13 residues. The ends were cut back, 7 bases at V and 3 bases at J, with 10 bases in the middle. This CDR3 reads CAIKGEHNQPQHF. CDR3 DNA: TGTGCCATCAAGGGGGAGCACAATCAGCCCCAGCATTTT.

Sample share makes this clone medium-sized (0.01 to 0.1%). The chain couples TRBV30 to TRBJ1-5; TRBD1 matches 7 bases. Germline V gives CDR1 GTSNPN, CDR2 SVGIG (reference sequence). CDR3 size: 16 residues. Losses at the gene ends were 5 bases for V and 2 bases for J; bases not matched to a gene: 12. The CDR3 nucleotides are TGTGCCTGGGGCCAGACAGGGTTGGGCGGCAATCAGCCCCAGCATTTT. It specifies CAWGQTGLGGNQPQHF. The full variable domain, in which reference TRBV30 and TRBJ1-5 provide the parts outside the CDR3, is SQTIHQWPATLVQPVGSPLSLECTVEGTSNPNLYWYRQAAGRGLQLLFYSVGIGQISSEVPQNLSASRPQDRQFILSSKKLLLSDSGFYLCAWGQTGLGGNQPQHFGDGTRLSIL.

As for this clone: Other DNA variants within this sample encode the same CDR3. V gene TRBV5-1 combines with J gene TRBJ2-1, with D possibly matching TRBD1 (7 bases). The CDR3 has 15 residues. Trimming removed 3 bases at V and 1 base at J, with 11 bases between. Germline assignment: CDR1 SGHRS and CDR2 YFSETQ. CDR3 residues: CASSSGGGSYNEQFF. CDR3 in DNA: TGCGCCAGCAGCTCAGGGGGAGGATCCTACAATGAGCAGTTCTTC.

This sequence joins TRBV6-8 and TRBJ2-3; TRBD2 agrees at 7 bases. The CDR3 loop spans 11 amino acids. Trimming removed 5 bases from V and 8 bases from J; junction bases left unmatched: 1. Per the germline V gene, CDR1 is MNHGY and CDR2 is SAAAGT. The CDR3: CASSERGTQYF. DNA for the CDR3: TGTGCCAGCAGTGAGCGGGGTACGCAGTATTTT.

In its sample, this clone is medium-sized. J is TRBJ1-5 and V is TRBV30; D may be TRBD1 (5 bases). Between the trimmed V and J ends, which lost 0 bases and 0 bases, there was a span of 9 bases. Germline CDR1 is GTSNPN and CDR2 is SVGIG (reference sequence). The CDR3 is made up of 15 amino acids. The CDR3 nucleotides read TGTGCCTGGAGTGTTGGGGGGAATAGCAATCAGCCCCAGCATTTT. Its translation is CAWSVGGNSNQPQHF.

Sample share makes this clone medium-sized (0.01 to 0.1%). This rearrangement joins TRBV30 to TRBJ1-2; 7 nucleotides match TRBD1. CDR1 is GTSNPN and CDR2 is SVGIG in the germline V gene (reference sequence). With V trimmed by 5 bases and J by 4 bases, 7 bases remained unmatched. This CDR3 region has 13 residues. The CDR3 loop reads CAWGTGEGYGYTF. The CDR3 DNA reads as TGTGCCTGGGGCACAGGGGAGGGCTATGGCTACACCTTC.

This clone is judged medium-sized. V and J are TRBV7-6 and TRBJ2-1; 7 bases are shared with TRBD2. Germline CDR1 SGHVS, CDR2 FNYEAQ. The CDR3 is made up of 16 amino acids. Losses at the gene ends were 6 bases for V and 3 bases for J; bases not matched to a gene: 11. The CDR3 nucleotides are TGTGCCAGCAGTTCTCTTTGGGGGGGAAACTACAATGAGCAGTTCTTC. As protein: CASSSLWGGNYNEQFF.

This clone is medium-sized (0.01 to 0.1%) in the sample. This chain joins TRBV6-1 and TRBJ2-7; 9 nucleotides align to TRBD1. J lost 4 bases, V lost 1 base, and 8 bases had no gene match. Germline V gene sequence: CDR1 MNHNS, CDR2 SASEGT. This CDR3 region has 16 residues. In nucleotides, the CDR3 is TGTGCCAGCAGTGAAGACGCCGGGACAGGGCGATACGAGCAGTACTTC. Its translation: CASSEDAGTGRYEQYF.

This clone was seen more than once but under ten times. This chain connects TRBV7-8 to TRBJ2-7; D is undetermined. CDR3 size: 14 residues. V was shortened by 1 base and J by 1 base, with 8 bases between the two germline ends. Looked up from germline, CDR1 is SGHVS and CDR2 is FQNEAQ. This CDR3 is CASSLVEQSYEQYF. In DNA form, the CDR3 reads TGTGCCAGCAGCTTAGTAGAACAGTCCTACGAGCAGTACTTC.

Of note for this clone: This probably arose from a read error, given a far larger clone one base away. The V and J genes are TRBV4-3 and TRBJ2-7; 11 bases match TRBD2. Germline values: CDR1 LGHNA, CDR2 YSLEER. Unmatched junction bases numbered 7, after V lost 4 bases and J lost 5 bases. This CDR3 is built from 15 residues. In DNA, the CDR3 is TGCGCCAGCAGCCCAAGACTAGCGGGGATCCACGAGCAGTACTTC. Translation gives CASSPRLAGIHEQYF.

The chain combines TRBV4-1 with TRBJ2-7, with D perhaps matching TRBD2 (7 bases). CDR3 length: 16 amino acids. CDR1 is MGHRA, CDR2 YSYEKL, per germline. Trimming shortened V by 4 bases and J by 1 base, and 17 bases separated the two germline ends. CDR3 sequence reads: CASSPLGGAGSYEQYF. DNA of the CDR3: TGCGCCAGCAGCCCCCTGGGGGGGGCCGGGTCCTACGAGCAGTACTTC.

The chain carries TRBV6-8 and TRBJ2-7, with D possibly TRBD1 on 6 matching bases. This CDR3 contains 13 residues. Germline CDR1 MNHGY, CDR2 SAAAGT. V was cut by 2 bases and J by 4 bases, with 9 bases left in between. CDR3 bases: TGTGCCAGCAGTTACCGCAGGGGATACGAGCAGTACTTC. Translation: CASSYRRGYEQYF.

The chain has TRBV6-6 and TRBJ1-5, with unresolved D. Germline V CDR1 and CDR2: MNHNY, SVGAGI (reference sequence). The CDR3 extends over 13 amino acids. V was cut by 2 bases and J by 9 bases, with 11 bases left in between. The chain's CDR3 is CASSYGYLTPQHF. CDR3 coding DNA: TGTGCCAGCAGTTACGGGTACCTTACGCCCCAGCATTTT.

By proportion, this clone is medium-sized. The rearrangement links TRBV2 to TRBJ1-1; 7 nucleotides agree with TRBD1. Germline V gene sequence: CDR1 SNHLY, CDR2 FYNNEI. The CDR3 loop spans 14 amino acids. Germline trimming cut 6 bases from V and 6 bases from J; bases unmatched to any gene: 10. In nucleotides, the CDR3 is TGTGCCAGCAGAAGTGTACAGGGGTACGCTGAAGCTTTCTTT. This sequence encodes CASRSVQGYAEAFF.